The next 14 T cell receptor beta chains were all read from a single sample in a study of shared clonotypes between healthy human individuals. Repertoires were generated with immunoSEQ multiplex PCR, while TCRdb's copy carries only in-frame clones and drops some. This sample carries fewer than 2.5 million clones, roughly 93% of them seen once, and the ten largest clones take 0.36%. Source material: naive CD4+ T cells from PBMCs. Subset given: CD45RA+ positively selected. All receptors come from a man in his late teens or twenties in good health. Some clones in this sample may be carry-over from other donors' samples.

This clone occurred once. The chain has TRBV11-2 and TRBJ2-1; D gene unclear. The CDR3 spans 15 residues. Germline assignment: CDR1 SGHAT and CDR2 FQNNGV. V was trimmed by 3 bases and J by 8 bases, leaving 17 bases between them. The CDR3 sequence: CASSLRTTFFDEQFF. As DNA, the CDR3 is TGTGCCAGCAGCTTGAGAACTACCTTTTTTGATGAGCAGTTCTTC.

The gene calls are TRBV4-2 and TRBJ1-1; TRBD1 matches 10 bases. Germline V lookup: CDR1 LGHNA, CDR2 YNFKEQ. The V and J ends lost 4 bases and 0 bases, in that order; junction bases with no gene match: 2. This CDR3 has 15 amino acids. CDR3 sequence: CASSRQGAMNTEAFF. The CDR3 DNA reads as TGTGCCAGCAGCCGACAGGGGGCCATGAACACTGAAGCTTTCTTT.

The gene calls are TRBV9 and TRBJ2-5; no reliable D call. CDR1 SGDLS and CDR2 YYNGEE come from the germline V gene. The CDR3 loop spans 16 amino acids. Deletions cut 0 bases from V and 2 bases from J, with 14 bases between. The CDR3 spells CASSVERSGVQETQYF. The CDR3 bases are TGTGCCAGCAGCGTAGAAAGATCTGGCGTACAAGAGACCCAGTACTTC.

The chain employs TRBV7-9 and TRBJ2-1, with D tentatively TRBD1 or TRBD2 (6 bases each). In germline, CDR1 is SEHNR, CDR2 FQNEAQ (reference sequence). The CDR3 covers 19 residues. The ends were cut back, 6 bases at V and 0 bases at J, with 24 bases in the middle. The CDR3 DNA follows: TGTGCCAGCAGGCCGAACATTGGTGGGGGGCGAAGCTCCTACAATGAGCAGTTCTTC. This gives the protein CASRPNIGGGRSSYNEQFF.

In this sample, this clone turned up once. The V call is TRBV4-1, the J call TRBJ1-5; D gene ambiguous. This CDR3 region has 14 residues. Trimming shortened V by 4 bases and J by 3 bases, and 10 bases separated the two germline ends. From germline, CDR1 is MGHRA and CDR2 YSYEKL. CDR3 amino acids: CASSPRATNQPQHF. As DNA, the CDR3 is TGCGCCAGCAGCCCCCGGGCTACCAATCAGCCCCAGCATTTT.

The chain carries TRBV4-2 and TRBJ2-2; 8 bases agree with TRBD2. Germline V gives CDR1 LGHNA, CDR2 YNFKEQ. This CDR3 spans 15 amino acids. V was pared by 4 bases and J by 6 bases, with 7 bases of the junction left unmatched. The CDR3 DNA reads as TGTGCCAGCAGCCGCCGGGGGGGGGCACCCGGGGAGCTGTTTTTT. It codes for CASSRRGGAPGELFF.

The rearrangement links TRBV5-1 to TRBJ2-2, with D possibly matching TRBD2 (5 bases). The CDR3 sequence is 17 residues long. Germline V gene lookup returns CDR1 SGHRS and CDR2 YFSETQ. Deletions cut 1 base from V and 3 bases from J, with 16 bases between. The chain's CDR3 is CASSLSVVGLYTGELFF. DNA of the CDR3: TGCGCCAGCAGCTTGTCCGTAGTCGGACTTTACACCGGGGAGCTGTTTTTT.

CDR3 protein: CASSWAEGPTDTQYF. The CDR3 nucleotides are TGCGCCAGCAGCTGGGCTGAGGGTCCAACAGATACGCAGTATTTT. V gene TRBV5-1 combines with J gene TRBJ2-3, with a possible D match to TRBD2 (5 bases). This CDR3 region has 15 residues. Looked up from germline, CDR1 is SGHRS and CDR2 is YFSETQ. Trimming cost V 3 bases and J 3 bases, with 14 bases left between them.

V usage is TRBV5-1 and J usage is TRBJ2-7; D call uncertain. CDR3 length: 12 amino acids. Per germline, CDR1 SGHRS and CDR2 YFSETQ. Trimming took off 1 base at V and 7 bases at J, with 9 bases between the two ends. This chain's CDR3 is CASSLPTGEQYF. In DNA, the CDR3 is TGCGCCAGCAGCTTGCCGACCGGAGAGCAGTACTTC.

In DNA, the CDR3 is TGTGCCAGCAGCCTCCGACGGACCAGCACAGATACGCAGTATTTT. Translated: CASSLRRTSTDTQYF. The V gene is TRBV7-3, the J gene TRBJ2-3, with D unclear. CDR1 SGHTA and CDR2 FQGTGA come from the germline V gene. This CDR3 has 15 amino acids. The ends were cut back, 5 bases at V and 0 bases at J, with 12 bases in the middle. Filled out from reference TRBV7-3 and TRBJ2-3, the complete variable domain reads GAGVSQTPSNKVTEKGKYVELRCDPISGHTALYWYRQSLGQGPEFLIYFQGTGAADDSGLPNDRFFAVRPEGSVSTLKIQRTERGDSAVYLCASSLRRTSTDTQYFGPGTRLTVL.

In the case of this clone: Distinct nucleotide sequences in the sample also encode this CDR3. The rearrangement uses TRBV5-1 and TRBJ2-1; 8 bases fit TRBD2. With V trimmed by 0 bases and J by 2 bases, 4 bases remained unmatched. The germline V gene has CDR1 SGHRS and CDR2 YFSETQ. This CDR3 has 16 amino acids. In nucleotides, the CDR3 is TGCGCCAGCAGCTTGGCGGGGACTAGGACCTACAATGAGCAGTTCTTC. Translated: CASSLAGTRTYNEQFF. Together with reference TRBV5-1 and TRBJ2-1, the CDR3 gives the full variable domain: KAGVTQTPRYLIKTRGQQVTLSCSPISGHRSVSWYQQTPGQGLQFLFEYFSETQRNKGNFPGRFSGRQFSNSRSEMNVSTLELGDSALYLCASSLAGTRTYNEQFFGPGTRLTVL.

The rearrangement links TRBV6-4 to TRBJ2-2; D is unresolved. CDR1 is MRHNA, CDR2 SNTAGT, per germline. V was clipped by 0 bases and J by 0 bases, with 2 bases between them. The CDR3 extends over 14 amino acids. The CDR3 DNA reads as TGTGCCAGCAGTGACTCTTCGAACACCGGGGAGCTGTTTTTT. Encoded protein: CASSDSSNTGELFF.

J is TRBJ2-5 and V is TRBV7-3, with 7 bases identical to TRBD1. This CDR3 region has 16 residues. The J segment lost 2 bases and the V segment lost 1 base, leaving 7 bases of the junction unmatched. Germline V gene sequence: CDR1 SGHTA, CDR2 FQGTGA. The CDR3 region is CASSLNRQGPQETQYF. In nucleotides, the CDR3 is TGTGCCAGCAGCTTAAACCGACAGGGCCCTCAAGAGACCCAGTACTTC.

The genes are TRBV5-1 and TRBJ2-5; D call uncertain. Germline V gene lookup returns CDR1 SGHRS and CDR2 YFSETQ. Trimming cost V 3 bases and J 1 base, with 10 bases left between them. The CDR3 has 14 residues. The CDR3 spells CASSYLGGQETQYF. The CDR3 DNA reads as TGCGCCAGCAGCTACCTGGGCGGCCAAGAGACCCAGTACTTC.